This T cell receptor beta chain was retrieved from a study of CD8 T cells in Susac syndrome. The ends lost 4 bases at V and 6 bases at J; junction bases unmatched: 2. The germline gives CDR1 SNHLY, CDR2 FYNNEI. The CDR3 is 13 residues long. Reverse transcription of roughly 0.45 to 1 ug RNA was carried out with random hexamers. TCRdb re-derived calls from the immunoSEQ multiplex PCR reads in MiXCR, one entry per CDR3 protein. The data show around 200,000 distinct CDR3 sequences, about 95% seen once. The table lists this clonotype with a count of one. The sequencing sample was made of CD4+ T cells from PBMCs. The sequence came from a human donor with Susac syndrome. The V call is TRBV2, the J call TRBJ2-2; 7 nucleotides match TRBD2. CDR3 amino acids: CASSVLAAGELFF. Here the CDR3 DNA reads TGTGCCAGCAGTGTTCTAGCGGCCGGGGAGCTGTTTTTT.